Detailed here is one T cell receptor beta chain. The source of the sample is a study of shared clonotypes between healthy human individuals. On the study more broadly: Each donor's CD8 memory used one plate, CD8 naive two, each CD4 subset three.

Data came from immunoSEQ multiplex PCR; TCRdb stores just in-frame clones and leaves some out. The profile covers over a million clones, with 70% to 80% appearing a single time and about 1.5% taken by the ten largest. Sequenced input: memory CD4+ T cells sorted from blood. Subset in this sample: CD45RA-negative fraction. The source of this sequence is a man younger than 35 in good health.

The CDR3, as DNA: TGTGCCAGCAGCTCCCGGACTAGCGGGGGCATGAGCTCCTACGAGCAGTACTTC. Amino acid sequence: CASSSRTSGGMSSYEQYF. The chain joins TRBV7-2 to TRBJ2-7, with 13 bases matching TRBD2. Germline CDR1 SGHTA, CDR2 FQGNSA. The V and J ends lost 4 bases and 0 bases, in that order; junction bases with no gene match: 9. CDR3 length: 18 residues. The whole variable domain, filled in from reference TRBV7-2 and TRBJ2-7, reads GAGVSQSPSNKVTEKGKDVELRCDPISGHTALYWYRQSLGQGLEFLIYFQGNSAPDKSGLPSDRFSAERTGGSVSTLTIQRTQQEDSAVYLCASSSRTSGGMSSYEQYFGPGTRLTVT.